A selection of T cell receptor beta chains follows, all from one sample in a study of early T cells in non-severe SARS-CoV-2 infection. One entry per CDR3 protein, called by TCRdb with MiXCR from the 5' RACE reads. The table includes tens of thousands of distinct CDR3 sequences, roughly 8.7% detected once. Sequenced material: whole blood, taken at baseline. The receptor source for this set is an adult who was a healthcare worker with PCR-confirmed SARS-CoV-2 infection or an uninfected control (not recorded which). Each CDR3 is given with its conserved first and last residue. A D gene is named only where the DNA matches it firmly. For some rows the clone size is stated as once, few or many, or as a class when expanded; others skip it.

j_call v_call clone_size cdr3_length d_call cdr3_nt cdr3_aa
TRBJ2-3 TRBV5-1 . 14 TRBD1 TGCGCCAGCAGCTCCAATACAGGGGTAGATACGCAGTATTTT CASSSNTGVDTQYF
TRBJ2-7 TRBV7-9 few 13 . TGTGCCAGCACCCCCCCAGGAACCTACGAGCAGTACTTC CASTPPGTYEQYF
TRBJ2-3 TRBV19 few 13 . TGTGCCAGTAGTATGGGACTCCGAGATACGCAGTATTTT CASSMGLRDTQYF
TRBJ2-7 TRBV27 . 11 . TGTGCCAGCGGGGGAATTTCGGAGCAGTACTTC CASGGISEQYF
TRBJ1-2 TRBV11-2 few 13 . TGTGCCAGCAGCCTAAACCCTCGCCATGGCTACACCTTC CASSLNPRHGYTF
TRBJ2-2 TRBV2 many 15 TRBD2 TGTGCCAGCACTTTACTAGCGGGGAAAACCGGGGAGCTGTTTTTT CASTLLAGKTGELFF
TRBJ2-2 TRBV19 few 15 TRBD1 TGTGCCAGTAGCCAACCAGGGGGGAACACCGGGGAGCTGTTTTTT CASSQPGGNTGELFF
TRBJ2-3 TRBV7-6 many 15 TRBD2 TGTGCCAGCAGCTTATCGGGAGGATACACAGATACGCAGTATTTT CASSLSGGYTDTQYF
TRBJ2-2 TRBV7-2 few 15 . TGTGCCAGCAGCTTTCACAGGCCGAACACCGGGGAGCTGTTTTTT CASSFHRPNTGELFF
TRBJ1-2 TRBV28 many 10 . TGTGCCAGCAGTGGGTATGGCTACACCTTC CASSGYGYTF
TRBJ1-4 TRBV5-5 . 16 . TGTGCCAGCAGCTTGGGCCTTAAGGGGTCACAAGAGAAACTGTTTTTT CASSLGLKGSQEKLFF
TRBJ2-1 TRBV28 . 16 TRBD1 TGTGCCAGCAGTCAACCGCCAGGGGGCGGTAAGGGTGAGCAGTTCTTC CASSQPPGGGKGEQFF
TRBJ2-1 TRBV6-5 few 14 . TGTGCCAGCAGTACCGATACATGGAGCGATGAGCAGTTCTTC CASSTDTWSDEQFF
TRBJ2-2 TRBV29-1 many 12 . TGCAGCGTTGTGAGGAACACCGGGGAGCTGTTTTTT CSVVRNTGELFF
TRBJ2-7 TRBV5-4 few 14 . TGTGCCAGCAGCTTCCGTGGTGGGTCCTACGAGCAGTACTTC CASSFRGGSYEQYF
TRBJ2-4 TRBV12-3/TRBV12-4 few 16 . TGTGCCAGCAGTTTGCGCGGAGGGATCAGCAAAAACATTCAGTACTTC CASSLRGGISKNIQYF
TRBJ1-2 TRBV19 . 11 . TGTGCCACCCCGGTGGGGAGCGGCTACACCTTC CATPVGSGYTF
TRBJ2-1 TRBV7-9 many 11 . TGTGCCAGCAGCTATGGGTATGAGCAGTTCTTC CASSYGYEQFF
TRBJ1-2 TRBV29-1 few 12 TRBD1 TGCAGCGTTGCTACAGGGGCCTATGGCTACACCTTC CSVATGAYGYTF